Below are 12 T cell receptor beta chains sequenced from a single sample in a study of response to subunit inactivated influenza vaccine. TCRdb passed the RT-PCR reads through MiXCR, listing each CDR3 protein once. The data contain around 750,000 distinct CDR3 sequences, 21% of them singletons. The sequences come from PBMCs from blood, collected less than 6 days after vaccination. These receptors all come from a man aged 45 to 65 who received an inactivated influenza vaccine.

The J gene is TRBJ2-7, the V gene TRBV28; D may be TRBD2 (6 bases). Trimming left V 2 bases short and J 5 bases short, with 13 bases between. The CDR3 extends over 14 amino acids. Looked up from germline, CDR1 is MDHEN and CDR2 is SYDVKM. CDR3 loop: CASSLAWRGDEQYF. The CDR3 DNA reads TGTGCCAGCAGTTTAGCCTGGCGGGGTGACGAGCAGTACTTC.

This sequence joins TRBV20-1 and TRBJ2-1; D not certain. V dropped 0 bases and J dropped 0 bases, with 9 bases sitting between them. CDR1 and CDR2 (germline): DFQATT, SNEGSKA (reference sequence). The CDR3 length is 15 residues. This CDR3 reads CSAREGDSSYNEQFF. DNA of the CDR3: TGCAGTGCTAGAGAAGGCGATAGCTCCTACAATGAGCAGTTCTTC.

This clonotype appeared many times. The chain uses TRBV20-1 and TRBJ2-3; 8 positions match TRBD2. CDR1 and CDR2 (germline): DFQATT, SNEGSKA (reference sequence). The CDR3 has 16 residues. V trimming: 3 bases; J trimming: 1 base; junction bases outside the gene matches: 9. The CDR3 DNA reads as TGCAGTGCTAGCCCCCTCGGGGGGGTTGGCACAGATACGCAGTATTTT. Its protein product is CSASPLGGVGTDTQYF.

The CDR3 coding sequence is TGTGCCAGCAGCCTGGCGCGGGATGTCCACGAGCAGTACTTC. Protein sequence: CASSLARDVHEQYF. This sequence joins TRBV7-2 and TRBJ2-7, with TRBD2 as a possible D gene (6 bases). Per germline, CDR1 SGHTA and CDR2 FQGNSA. This CDR3 spans 14 amino acids. V dropped 5 bases and J dropped 5 bases, with 16 bases sitting between them.

This chain links TRBV6-1 with TRBJ1-5, with D perhaps matching TRBD1 (6 bases). V gave up 10 bases and J gave up 5 bases, with 15 bases separating them. CDR3 length equals 13 residues. Germline CDR1 and CDR2: MNHNS and SASEGT. In nucleotides, the CDR3 is TGTGCCACCAACAGGGAGGTCGATCAGCCCCAGCATTTT. Protein sequence: CATNREVDQPQHF.

The V gene is TRBV19, the J gene TRBJ2-7, with unresolved D. CDR3 length: 13 amino acids. The germline gives CDR1 LNHDA, CDR2 SQIVND (reference sequence). Trimming left V 5 bases short and J 1 base short, with 9 bases between. CDR3 protein: CASSVWGSYEQYF. DNA of the CDR3: TGTGCCAGTAGTGTGTGGGGATCCTACGAGCAGTACTTC.

This clonotype was found a few times. CDR3 in amino acids: CSASTGGVSEAFF. CDR3 bases: TGCAGCGCTTCGACAGGGGGCGTCTCTGAAGCTTTCTTT. V gene TRBV29-1 combines with J gene TRBJ1-1; 10 nucleotides line up with TRBD1. The germline V gene encodes CDR1 SQVTM and CDR2 ANQGSEA. V gave up 7 bases and J gave up 6 bases; unmatched junction bases: 8. This CDR3 is 13 amino acids long.

The table lists this clonotype with a few counts. This chain joins TRBV9 and TRBJ2-7; 7 nucleotides line up with TRBD2. Unmatched junction bases numbered 5, after V lost 0 bases and J lost 2 bases. CDR1 SGDLS and CDR2 YYNGEE come from the germline V gene. This CDR3 is built from 15 residues. The CDR3 coding sequence is TGTGCCAGCAGCGTAGCGGCGGGAGCTACCTACGAGCAGTACTTC. This codes for CASSVAAGATYEQYF.

This chain links TRBV5-1 with TRBJ2-5; 9 nucleotides agree with TRBD1. CDR1 SGHRS and CDR2 YFSETQ come from the germline V gene. CDR3 length: 14 amino acids. The V gene end was trimmed by 4 bases and the J gene end by 5 bases; junction bases not matched to a gene: 6. CDR3 DNA sequence: TGCGCCAGCAGCAGGGACAGGGAGGTGGAGACCCAGTACTTC. It translates to CASSRDREVETQYF.

CDR3 bases: TGTGCCACCTCCCCGTCTCGCGGGAGAGGCACAGATACGCAGTATTTT. This gives the protein CATSPSRGRGTDTQYF. The rearrangement uses TRBV15 and TRBJ2-3; 7 bases are a match to TRBD2. This CDR3 contains 16 residues. The germline CDR1 and CDR2 sequences are LNHNV and YYDKDF (reference sequence). The ends lost 8 bases at V and 1 base at J; junction bases unmatched: 12.

V is TRBV2 and J is TRBJ2-3; 8 bases map to TRBD2. The CDR3 has 15 amino acids. Germline trimming cut 4 bases from V and 6 bases from J; bases unmatched to any gene: 9. CDR1 and CDR2 from the germline V gene are SNHLY and FYNNEI. The CDR3 DNA sequence: TGTGCCAGCAGTGTAGCGGGACTGGGGGCCGATACGCAGTATTTT. Protein: CASSVAGLGADTQYF.

This chain uses TRBV20-1 with TRBJ2-7; D may be TRBD1 (7 bases). Trimming removed 6 bases from V and 3 bases from J, with 18 bases in between. This CDR3 is built from 14 residues. Per the germline V gene, CDR1 is DFQATT and CDR2 is SNEGSKA (reference sequence). The CDR3 nucleotides are TGCAGTGCCAGGGGGTTGTGGAGGGACTACGAGCAGTACTTC. Translating it yields CSARGLWRDYEQYF.